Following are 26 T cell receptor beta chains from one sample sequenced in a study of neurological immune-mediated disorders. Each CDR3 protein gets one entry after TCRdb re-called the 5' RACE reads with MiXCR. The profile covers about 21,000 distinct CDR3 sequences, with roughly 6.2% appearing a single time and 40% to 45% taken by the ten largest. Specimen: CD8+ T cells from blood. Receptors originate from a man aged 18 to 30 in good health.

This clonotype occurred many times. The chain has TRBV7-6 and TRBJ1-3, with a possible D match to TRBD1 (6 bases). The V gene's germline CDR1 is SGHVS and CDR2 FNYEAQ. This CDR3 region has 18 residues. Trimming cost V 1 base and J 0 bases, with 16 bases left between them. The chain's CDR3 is CASSLGTVLSSSGNTIYF. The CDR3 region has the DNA TGTGCCAGCAGCTTAGGGACAGTACTTTCTAGCTCTGGAAACACCATATATTTT.

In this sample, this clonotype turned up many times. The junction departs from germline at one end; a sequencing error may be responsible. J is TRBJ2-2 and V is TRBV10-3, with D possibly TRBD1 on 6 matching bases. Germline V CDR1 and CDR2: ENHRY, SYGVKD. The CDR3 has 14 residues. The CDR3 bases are TGTGCCATCAGGAGGACAGAGAACGCCGGGGAGCTGTTTTTT. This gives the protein CAIRRTENAGELFF.

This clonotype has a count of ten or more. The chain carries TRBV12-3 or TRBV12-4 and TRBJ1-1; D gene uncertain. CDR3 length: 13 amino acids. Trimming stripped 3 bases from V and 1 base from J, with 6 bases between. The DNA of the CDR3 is TGTGCCAGCAGTTTTTCCACGAACACTGAAGCTTTCTTT. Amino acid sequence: CASSFSTNTEAFF.

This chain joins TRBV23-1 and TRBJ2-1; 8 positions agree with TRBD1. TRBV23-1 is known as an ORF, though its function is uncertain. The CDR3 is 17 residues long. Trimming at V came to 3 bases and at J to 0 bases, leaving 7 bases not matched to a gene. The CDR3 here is CASSQDWTGSSYNEQFF. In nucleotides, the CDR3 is TGCGCCAGCAGTCAGGACTGGACAGGGAGCTCCTACAATGAGCAGTTCTTC.

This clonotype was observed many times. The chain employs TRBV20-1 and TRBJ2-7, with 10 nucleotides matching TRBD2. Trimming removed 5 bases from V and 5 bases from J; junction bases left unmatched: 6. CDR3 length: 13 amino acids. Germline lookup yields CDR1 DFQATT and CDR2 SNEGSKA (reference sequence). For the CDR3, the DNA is TGCAGTGCTCAAACTAGCGGGGCACACGAGCAGTACTTC. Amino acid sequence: CSAQTSGAHEQYF.

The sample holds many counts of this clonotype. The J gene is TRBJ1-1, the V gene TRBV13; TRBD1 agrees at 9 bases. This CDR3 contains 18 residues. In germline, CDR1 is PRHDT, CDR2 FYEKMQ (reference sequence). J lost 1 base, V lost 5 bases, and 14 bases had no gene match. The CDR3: CASSTPGTGSSRNTEAFF. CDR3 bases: TGTGCCAGCAGCACCCCCGGGACAGGGAGTAGTAGGAACACTGAAGCTTTCTTT.

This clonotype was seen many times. The DNA for the CDR3 is TGCAGCGCCTTGGCCGTTATGAACACTGAAGCTTTCTTT. This encodes CSALAVMNTEAFF. This chain uses TRBV29-1 with TRBJ1-1; D remains unclear. This CDR3 has 13 amino acids. V lost 7 bases and J lost 0, with 12 bases in between. CDR1 and CDR2 from the germline V gene are SQVTM and ANQGSEA. Variable domain in full (rest from reference TRBV29-1 and TRBJ1-1): SAVISQKPSRDICQRGTSLTIQCQVDSQVTMMFWYRQQPGQSLTLIATANQGSEATYESGFVIDKFPISRPNLTFSTLTVSNMSPEDSSIYLCSALAVMNTEAFFGQGTRLTVV.

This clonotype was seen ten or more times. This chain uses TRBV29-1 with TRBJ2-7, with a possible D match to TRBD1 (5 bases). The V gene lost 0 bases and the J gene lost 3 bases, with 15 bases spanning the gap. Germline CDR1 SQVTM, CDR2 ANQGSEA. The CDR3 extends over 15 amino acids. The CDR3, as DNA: TGCAGCGTTGAAGATGAGTGGGAAAGGGGCTACGAGCAGTACTTC. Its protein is CSVEDEWERGYEQYF.

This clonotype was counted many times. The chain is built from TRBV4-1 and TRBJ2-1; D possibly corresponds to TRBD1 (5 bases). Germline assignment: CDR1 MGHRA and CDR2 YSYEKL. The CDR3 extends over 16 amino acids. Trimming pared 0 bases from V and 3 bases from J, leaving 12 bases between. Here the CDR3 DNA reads TGCGCCAGCAGCCAAGATTTTGGGGCCTACTACAATGAGCAGTTCTTC. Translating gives CASSQDFGAYYNEQFF.

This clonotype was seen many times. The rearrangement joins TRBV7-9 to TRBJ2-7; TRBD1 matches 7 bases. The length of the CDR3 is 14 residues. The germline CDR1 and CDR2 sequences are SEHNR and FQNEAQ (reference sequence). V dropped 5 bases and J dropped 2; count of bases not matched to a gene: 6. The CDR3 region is CASSPRTGTYEQYF. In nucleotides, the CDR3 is TGTGCCAGCAGCCCCCGGACAGGCACCTACGAGCAGTACTTC.

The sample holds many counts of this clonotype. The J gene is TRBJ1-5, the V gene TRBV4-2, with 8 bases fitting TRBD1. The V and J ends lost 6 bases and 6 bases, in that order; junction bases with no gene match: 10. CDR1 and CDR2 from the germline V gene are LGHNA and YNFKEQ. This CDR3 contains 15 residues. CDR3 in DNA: TGTGCCAGCAGTCATGACAGGGGTGCTGGTCAGCCCCAGCATTTT. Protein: CASSHDRGAGQPQHF.

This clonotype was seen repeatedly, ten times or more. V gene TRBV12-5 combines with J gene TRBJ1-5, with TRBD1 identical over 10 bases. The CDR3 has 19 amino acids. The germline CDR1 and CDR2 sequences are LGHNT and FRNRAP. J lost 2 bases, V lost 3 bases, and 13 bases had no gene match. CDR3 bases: TGTGCTAGTGGTTTTCTTACGACAGGGGGCGATTATGGCAATCAGCCCCAGCATTTT. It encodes CASGFLTTGGDYGNQPQHF. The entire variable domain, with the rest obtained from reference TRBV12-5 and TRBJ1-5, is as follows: DARVTQTPRHKVTEMGQEVTMRCQPILGHNTVFWYRQTMMQGLELLAYFRNRAPLDDSGMPKDRFSAEMPDATLATLKIQPSEPRDSAVYFCASGFLTTGGDYGNQPQHFGDGTRLSIL.

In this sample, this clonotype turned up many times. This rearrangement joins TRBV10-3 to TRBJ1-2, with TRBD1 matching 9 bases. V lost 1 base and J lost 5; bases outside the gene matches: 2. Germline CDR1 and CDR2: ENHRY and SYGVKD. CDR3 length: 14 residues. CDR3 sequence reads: CAISEWDRVYGYTF. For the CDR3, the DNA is TGTGCCATCAGTGAGTGGGACAGGGTTTATGGCTACACCTTC.

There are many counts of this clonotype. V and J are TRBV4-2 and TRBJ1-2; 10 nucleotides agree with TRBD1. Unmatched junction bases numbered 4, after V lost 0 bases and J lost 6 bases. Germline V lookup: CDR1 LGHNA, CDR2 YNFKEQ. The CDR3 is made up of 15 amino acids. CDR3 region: CASSQDRDRGDGYTF. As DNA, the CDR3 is TGTGCCAGCAGCCAAGATCGGGACAGGGGAGATGGCTACACCTTC.

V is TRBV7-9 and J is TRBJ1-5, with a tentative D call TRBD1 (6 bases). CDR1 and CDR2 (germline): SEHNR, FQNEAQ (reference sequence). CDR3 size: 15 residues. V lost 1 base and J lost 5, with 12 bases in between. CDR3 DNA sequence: TGTGCCAGCAGCTTAGACAGGGAGAAGTATCAGCCCCAGCATTTT. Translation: CASSLDREKYQPQHF.

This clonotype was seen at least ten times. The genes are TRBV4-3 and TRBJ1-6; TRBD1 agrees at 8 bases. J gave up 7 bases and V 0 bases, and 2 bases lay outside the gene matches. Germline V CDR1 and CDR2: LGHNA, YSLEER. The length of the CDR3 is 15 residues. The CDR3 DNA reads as TGCGCCAGCAGCCAAGACTGGACAGGGAATTCACCCCTCCACTTT. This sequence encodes CASSQDWTGNSPLHF.

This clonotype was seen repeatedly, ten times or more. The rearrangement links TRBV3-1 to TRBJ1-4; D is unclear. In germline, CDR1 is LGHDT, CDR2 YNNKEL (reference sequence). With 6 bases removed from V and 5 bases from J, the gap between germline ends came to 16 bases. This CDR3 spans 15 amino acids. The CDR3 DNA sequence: TGTGCCAGCAGTCTTACTACGGACGCAAATGAAAAACTGTTTTTT. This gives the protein CASSLTTDANEKLFF.

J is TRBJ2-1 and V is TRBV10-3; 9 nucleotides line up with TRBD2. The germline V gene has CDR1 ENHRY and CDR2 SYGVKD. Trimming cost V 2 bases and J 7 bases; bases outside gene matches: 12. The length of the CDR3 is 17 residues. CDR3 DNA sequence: TGTGCCATCAGTGAGAACGGGGCGGGAGGGCCACTTAATGAGCAGTTCTTC. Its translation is CAISENGAGGPLNEQFF.

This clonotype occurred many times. CDR3 coding DNA: TGTGCCAGCAGCAAACAATTGCCAAGCAAAAACATTCAGTACTTC. Residues: CASSKQLPSKNIQYF. The rearrangement joins TRBV5-6 to TRBJ2-4; no reliable D call. Germline CDR1 and CDR2: SGHDT and YYEEEE. The CDR3 totals 15 residues. V shed 4 bases and J shed 3 bases, with 14 bases lying between them.

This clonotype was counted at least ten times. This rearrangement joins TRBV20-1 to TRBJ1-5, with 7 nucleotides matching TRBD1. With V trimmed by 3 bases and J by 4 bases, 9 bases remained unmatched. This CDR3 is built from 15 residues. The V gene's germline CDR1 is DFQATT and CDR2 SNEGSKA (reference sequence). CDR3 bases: TGCAGTGCTAGTTTCGGGACAGTTAAAAATCAGCCCCAGCATTTT. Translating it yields CSASFGTVKNQPQHF.

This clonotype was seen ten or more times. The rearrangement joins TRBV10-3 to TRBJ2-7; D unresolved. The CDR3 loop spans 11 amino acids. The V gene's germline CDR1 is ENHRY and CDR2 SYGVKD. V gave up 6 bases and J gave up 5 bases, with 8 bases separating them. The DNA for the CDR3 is TGTGCCATCAGGTCTCGGGACGAGCAGTACTTC. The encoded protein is CAIRSRDEQYF.

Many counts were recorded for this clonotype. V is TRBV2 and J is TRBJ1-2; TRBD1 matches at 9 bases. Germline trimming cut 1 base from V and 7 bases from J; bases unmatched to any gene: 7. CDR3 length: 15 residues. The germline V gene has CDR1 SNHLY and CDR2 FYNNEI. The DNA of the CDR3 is TGTGCCAGCAGTGAAGAGTGGACAGGGGAGAGTGGCTACACCTTC. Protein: CASSEEWTGESGYTF.

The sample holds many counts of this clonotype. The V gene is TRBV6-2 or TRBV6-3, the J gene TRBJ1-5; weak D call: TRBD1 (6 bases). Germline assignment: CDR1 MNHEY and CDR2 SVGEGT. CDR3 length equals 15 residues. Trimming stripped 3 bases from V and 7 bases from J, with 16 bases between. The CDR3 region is CASSYVGGWDQPQHF. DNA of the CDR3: TGTGCCAGCAGTTATGTGGGGGGCTGGGACCAGCCCCAGCATTTT.

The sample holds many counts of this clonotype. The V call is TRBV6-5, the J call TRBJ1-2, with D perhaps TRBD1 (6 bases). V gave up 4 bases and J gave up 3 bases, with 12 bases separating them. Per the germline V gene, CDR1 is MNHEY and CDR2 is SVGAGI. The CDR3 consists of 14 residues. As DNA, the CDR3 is TGTGCCAGCAGTTCTGCGGGGGCGTACTATGGCTACACCTTC. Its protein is CASSSAGAYYGYTF.

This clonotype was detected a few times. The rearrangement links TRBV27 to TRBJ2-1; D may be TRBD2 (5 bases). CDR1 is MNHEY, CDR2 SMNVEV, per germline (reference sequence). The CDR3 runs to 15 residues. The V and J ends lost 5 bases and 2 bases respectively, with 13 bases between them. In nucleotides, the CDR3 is TGTGCCAGCAGTGACCTTATGCGGGCCTACAATGAGCAGTTCTTC. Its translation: CASSDLMRAYNEQFF.

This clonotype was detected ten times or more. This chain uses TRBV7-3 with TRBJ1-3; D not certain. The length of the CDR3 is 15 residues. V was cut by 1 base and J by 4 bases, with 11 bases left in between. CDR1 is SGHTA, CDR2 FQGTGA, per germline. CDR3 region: CASSLMEGSGNTIYF. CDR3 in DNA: TGTGCCAGCAGCTTAATGGAAGGATCCGGAAACACCATATATTTT. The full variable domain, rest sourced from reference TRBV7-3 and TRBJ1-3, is GAGVSQTPSNKVTEKGKYVELRCDPISGHTALYWYRQSLGQGPEFLIYFQGTGAADDSGLPNDRFFAVRPEGSVSTLKIQRTERGDSAVYLCASSLMEGSGNTIYFGEGSWLTVV.